One and the same sample provided the 18 T cell receptor beta chains below, sequenced in a study of cytomegalovirus exposure and HLA in healthy donors. The PCR had 60 Vbeta and 13 Jbeta primers. Method: immunoSEQ multiplex PCR; TCRdb's copy keeps in-frame clones and lacks some. The table has about 170,000 clones, 80% to 90% seen once. Material for sequencing was PBMCs. These receptors originate from a woman under 30 in good health and CMV-seronegative.

As to this clone: A much larger clone differs by one base, so this may be a read error. Distinct nucleotide sequences in the sample also encode this CDR3. This rearrangement joins TRBV28 to TRBJ2-5; 7 bases line up with TRBD2. From germline, CDR1 is MDHEN and CDR2 SYDVKM. J was trimmed by 3 bases and V by 2 bases; bases with no gene match: 0. The CDR3 length is 13 residues. The CDR3 sequence is CASSLGREETQYF. CDR3 in DNA: TGTGCCAGCAGTTTAGGGAGGGAAGAGACCCAGTACTTC.

The chain joins TRBV11-2 to TRBJ2-7, with no clear D. V was clipped by 8 bases and J by 3 bases, with 8 bases between them. Germline V gene data show CDR1 as SGHAT and CDR2 as FQNNGV. The CDR3 is 11 residues long. The CDR3 sequence: CASLGFYEQYF. The CDR3 bases are TGTGCCAGCCTAGGCTTCTACGAGCAGTACTTC. Using reference TRBV11-2 and TRBJ2-7 for the parts outside the CDR3, the full variable domain is EAGVAQSPRYKIIEKRQSVAFWCNPISGHATLYWYQQILGQGPKLLIQFQNNGVVDDSQLPKDRFSAERLKGVDSTLKIQPAKLEDSAVYLCASLGFYEQYFGPGTRLTVT.

This clone was observed a few times. V and J are TRBV23-1 and TRBJ1-3; D uncertain. TRBV23-1 falls under the ORF class, with uncertain function. V was trimmed by 4 bases and J by 5 bases, leaving 12 bases between them. CDR3 size: 14 residues. CDR3 region: CASSPRTYRNTIYF. The CDR3 nucleotides read TGCGCCAGCAGTCCCCGGACTTACAGAAACACCATATATTTT.

The chain couples TRBV12-5 to TRBJ2-7, with D unclear. The CDR3 totals 13 residues. Per the germline V gene, CDR1 is LGHNT and CDR2 is FRNRAP. V dropped 3 bases and J dropped 6 bases, with 12 bases sitting between them. CDR3 bases: TGTGCTAGTGGTTTCCCCCGCGGTGGCGAGCAGTACTTC. Its translation is CASGFPRGGEQYF.

This chain joins TRBV28 and TRBJ1-1, with unresolved D. Germline values: CDR1 MDHEN, CDR2 SYDVKM. This CDR3 comprises 12 residues. Trimming shortened V by 6 bases and J by 1 base, and 6 bases separated the two germline ends. The CDR3 DNA follows: TGTGCCAGCAGCGAGGCGAACACTGAAGCTTTCTTT. Protein sequence: CASSEANTEAFF.

The CDR3 region is CASSKRGNTEAFF. The CDR3 bases are TGTGCCAGTAGTAAAAGGGGGAACACTGAAGCTTTCTTT. The chain uses TRBV19 and TRBJ1-1; D perhaps matches TRBD1 (5 bases). This CDR3 region has 13 residues. The ends were cut back, 4 bases at V and 1 base at J, with 7 bases in the middle. Looked up from germline, CDR1 is LNHDA and CDR2 is SQIVND (reference sequence).

The chain couples TRBV18 to TRBJ1-1, with 7 bases matching TRBD1. CDR1 KGHSH and CDR2 LQKENI come from the germline V gene. This CDR3 is 16 amino acids long. V shed 1 base, J shed 4 bases, and the junction held 9 bases outside the gene matches. DNA for the CDR3: TGTGCCAGCTCACCACGGGGACAGCCCGTGAGCACTGAAGCTTTCTTT. This gives the protein CASSPRGQPVSTEAFF. The whole variable domain, remainder taken from reference TRBV18 and TRBJ1-1, is NAGVMQNPRHLVRRRGQEARLRCSPMKGHSHVYWYRQLPEEGLKFMVYLQKENIIDESGMPKERFSAEFPKEGPSILRIQQVVRGDSAAYFCASSPRGQPVSTEAFFGQGTRLTVV.

This chain uses TRBV15 with TRBJ2-5; 7 nucleotides line up with TRBD2. Per germline, CDR1 LNHNV and CDR2 YYDKDF (reference sequence). The CDR3 sequence is 16 residues long. With 3 bases clipped from V and 1 base from J, the junction kept 8 bases outside the gene matches. This chain's CDR3 is CATSRGEGGPQETQYF. The CDR3 DNA follows: TGTGCCACCAGCAGGGGGGAGGGCGGGCCCCAAGAGACCCAGTACTTC.

J is TRBJ2-1 and V is TRBV29-1; TRBD2 matches 7 bases. The CDR3 spans 15 residues. V lost 4 bases to trimming and J lost 1 base; unmatched junction nucleotides: 7. Germline CDR1 is SQVTM and CDR2 is ANQGSEA. CDR3 sequence (DNA): TGCAGCGTTGTTCGCGGGAGCGGTTCCTACAATGAGCAGTTCTTC. Its protein is CSVVRGSGSYNEQFF.

The rearrangement joins TRBV19 to TRBJ1-1, with 7 bases lining up with TRBD1. Trimming cost V 6 bases and J 5 bases; bases outside gene matches: 9. This CDR3 comprises 14 residues. The germline V gene has CDR1 LNHDA and CDR2 SQIVND (reference sequence). CDR3 sequence reads: CASSPVQGWTEAFF. DNA of the CDR3: TGTGCCAGTAGCCCAGTACAGGGGTGGACTGAAGCTTTCTTT. Filled out from reference TRBV19 and TRBJ1-1, the complete variable domain reads DGGITQSPKYLFRKEGQNVTLSCEQNLNHDAMYWYRQDPGQGLRLIYYSQIVNDFQKGDIAEGYSVSREKKESFPLTVTSAQKNPTAFYLCASSPVQGWTEAFFGQGTRLTVV.

This clone turned up a few times. J is TRBJ1-2 and V is TRBV4-3; D is unclear. Germline V gives CDR1 LGHNA, CDR2 YSLEER. The CDR3 has 15 residues. The germline V and J ends were trimmed by 0 bases and 6 bases, with 14 bases remaining between them. The CDR3 region has the DNA TGCGCCAGCAGCCAAGAGGTCGCACAGCACCATGGCTACACCTTC. It is translated as CASSQEVAQHHGYTF.

V gene TRBV5-1 combines with J gene TRBJ1-1, with a possible D match to TRBD1 (6 bases). The V gene's germline CDR1 is SGHRS and CDR2 YFSETQ. V was shortened by 4 bases and J by 2 bases, with 12 bases between the two germline ends. The CDR3 is made up of 14 amino acids. The DNA for the CDR3 is TGCGCCAGCAGCGCCCGGACAGTAAACACTGAAGCTTTCTTT. It is translated as CASSARTVNTEAFF.

CDR3 sequence: CASSANLDRAVYGYTF. The DNA of the CDR3 is TGTGCCAGCAGCGCGAACCTGGACAGGGCAGTCTATGGCTACACCTTC. The chain uses TRBV9 and TRBJ1-2, with 8 nucleotides matching TRBD1. Germline V CDR1 and CDR2: SGDLS, YYNGEE. This CDR3 is built from 16 residues. V was pared by 3 bases and J by 4 bases, with 11 bases of the junction left unmatched. The whole variable domain, remainder taken from reference TRBV9 and TRBJ1-2, is DSGVTQTPKHLITATGQRVTLRCSPRSGDLSVYWYQQSLDQGLQFLIQYYNGEERAKGNILERFSAQQFPDLHSELNLSSLELGDSALYFCASSANLDRAVYGYTFGSGTRLTVV.

The chain carries TRBV7-3 and TRBJ2-7; 7 bases align to TRBD2. CDR1 and CDR2 from the germline V gene are SGHTA and FQGTGA. This CDR3 has 15 amino acids. V lost 3 bases and J lost 3; bases outside the gene matches: 8. CDR3 region: CASSLSATSVYEQYF. CDR3 bases: TGTGCCAGCAGCTTGTCCGCTACTAGCGTCTACGAGCAGTACTTC.

There are a few counts of this clone. The chain couples TRBV21-1 to TRBJ2-7; TRBD2 is the table's D call, not checked against the DNA. TRBV21-1 is given as a pseudogene. The CDR3 spans 18 residues. CDR3 sequence reads: CASSKLNSGSGGLYEQYF. As DNA, the CDR3 is TGTGCCAGCAGCAAACTGAATAGCGGGAGCGGGGGGCTCTACGAGCAGTACTTC.

The chain employs TRBV4-2 and TRBJ2-7, with D perhaps matching TRBD2 (5 bases). Germline loops: CDR1 LGHNA, CDR2 YNFKEQ. V gave up 0 bases and J gave up 0 bases, with 12 bases separating them. The CDR3 totals 16 residues. This CDR3 reads CASSQDSSRGSYEQYF. CDR3 nucleotides: TGTGCCAGCAGCCAAGATTCATCCCGGGGCTCCTACGAGCAGTACTTC.

J is TRBJ1-6 and V is TRBV7-9, with D possibly being TRBD1 (6 bases). V was pared by 2 bases and J by 8 bases, with 10 bases between. Germline CDR1 is SEHNR and CDR2 is FQNEAQ (reference sequence). This CDR3 has 14 amino acids. The CDR3 DNA sequence: TGTGCCAGCAGCTTAAGGGCAGGGGATTCACCCCTCCACTTT. Its protein product is CASSLRAGDSPLHF. Filled out from reference TRBV7-9 and TRBJ1-6, the complete variable domain reads DTGVSQNPRHKITKRGQNVTFRCDPISEHNRLYWYRQTLGQGPEFLTYFQNEAQLEKSRLLSDRFSAERPKGSFSTLEIQRTEQGDSAMYLCASSLRAGDSPLHFGNGTRLTVT.

The rearrangement joins TRBV7-2 to TRBJ2-3, with 7 nucleotides matching TRBD2. Trimming at V came to 2 bases and at J to 2 bases, leaving 16 bases not matched to a gene. The germline gives CDR1 SGHTA, CDR2 FQGNSA. The CDR3 extends over 19 amino acids. In DNA, the CDR3 is TGTGCCAGCAGCTTAATGGGGGATTTGGCTAGCGGTGTCACAGATACGCAGTATTTT. Protein: CASSLMGDLASGVTDTQYF.